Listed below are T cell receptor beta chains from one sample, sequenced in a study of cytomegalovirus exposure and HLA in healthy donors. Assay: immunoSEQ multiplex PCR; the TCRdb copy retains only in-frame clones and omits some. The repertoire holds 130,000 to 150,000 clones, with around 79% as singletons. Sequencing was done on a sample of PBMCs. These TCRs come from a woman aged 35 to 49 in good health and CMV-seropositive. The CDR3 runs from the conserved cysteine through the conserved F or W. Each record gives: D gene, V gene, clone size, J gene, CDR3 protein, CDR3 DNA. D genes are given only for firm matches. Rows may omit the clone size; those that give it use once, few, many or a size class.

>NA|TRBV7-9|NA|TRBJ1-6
CSSSPTDSYNSPLHF
TGTTCCAGCAGCCCCACCGACAGTTATAATTCACCCCTCCACTTT
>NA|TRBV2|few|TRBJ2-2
CASSFDRANTGELFF
TGTGCCAGCAGTTTCGACAGAGCGAACACCGGGGAGCTGTTTTTT
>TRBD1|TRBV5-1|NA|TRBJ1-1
CASSLQGGGAFF
TGCGCCAGCAGCTTACAGGGGGGGGGAGCTTTCTTT
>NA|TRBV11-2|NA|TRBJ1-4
CASSSRPLRDEKLFF
TGTGCCAGCAGCTCCAGACCCCTCCGGGATGAAAAACTGTTTTTT
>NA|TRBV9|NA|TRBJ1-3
CASSVGNSGNTIYF
TGTGCCAGCAGCGTAGGTAACTCTGGAAACACCATATATTTT
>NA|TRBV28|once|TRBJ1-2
CASSFYRYGYTF
TGTGCCAGCAGTTTTTACAGATATGGCTACACCTTC
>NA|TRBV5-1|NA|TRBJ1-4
CASSAIVSPTNEKLFF
TGCGCCAGCAGCGCAATAGTATCTCCAACTAATGAAAAACTGTTTTTT
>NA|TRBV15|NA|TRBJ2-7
CATSRAYSYEQYF
TGTGCCACCAGCAGAGCCTATTCCTACGAGCAGTACTTC
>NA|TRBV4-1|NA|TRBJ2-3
CASSQDHGTPIQDTQYF
TGCGCCAGCAGCCAGGACCACGGGACTCCTATTCAGGATACGCAGTATTTT
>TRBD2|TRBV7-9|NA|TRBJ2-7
CASSFGTSGTYEQYF
TGTGCCAGCAGCTTCGGGACTAGCGGAACCTACGAGCAGTACTTC
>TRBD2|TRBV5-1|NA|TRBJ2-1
CASSLGGLAGGTDEQFF
TGCGCCAGCAGCTTGGGGGGCCTAGCGGGGGGAACCGATGAGCAGTTCTTC
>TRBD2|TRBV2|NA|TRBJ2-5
CASKRDRGGAETQYF
TGTGCCAGCAAGCGGGACCGGGGGGGCGCAGAGACCCAGTACTTC
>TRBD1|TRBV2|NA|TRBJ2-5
CASTLRVLVYRGTQETQYF
TGTGCCAGCACTCTACGGGTACTAGTTTACAGGGGAACTCAAGAGACCCAGTACTTC
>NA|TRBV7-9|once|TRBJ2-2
CASSLLAVANTGELFF
TGTGCCAGCAGCTTGCTGGCGGTGGCGAACACCGGGGAGCTGTTTTTT
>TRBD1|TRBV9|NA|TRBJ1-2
CASSGGQGYGYTF
TGTGCCAGCAGCGGAGGACAGGGTTATGGCTACACCTTC
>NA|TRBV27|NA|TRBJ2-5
CASSSPRPTVGETQYF
TGTGCCAGCAGTTCCCCCCGTCCGACAGTAGGGGAGACCCAGTACTTC
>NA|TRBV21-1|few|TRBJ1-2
CASSKGSAGDNYGYTF
TGTGCCAGCAGCAAAGGTTCCGCAGGGGATAACTATGGCTACACCTTC
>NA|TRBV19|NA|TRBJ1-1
CASVGQGRTEAFF
TGTGCCAGTGTCGGTCAGGGGCGGACTGAAGCTTTCTTT
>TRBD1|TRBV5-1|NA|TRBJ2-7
CASSLEQGGSYEQYF
TGCGCCAGCAGCCTAGAACAGGGGGGCTCCTACGAGCAGTACTTC
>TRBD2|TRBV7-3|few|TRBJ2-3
CASSLGGGWDTQYF
TGTGCCAGCAGCTTAGGCGGGGGGTGGGATACGCAGTATTTT
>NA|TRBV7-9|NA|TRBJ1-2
CASSRLDEGGYTF
TGTGCCAGCAGCCGGCTCGATGAGGGTGGCTACACCTTC
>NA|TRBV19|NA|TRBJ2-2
CASSTNTGELFF
TGTGCCAGTAGTACTAACACCGGGGAGCTGTTTTTT
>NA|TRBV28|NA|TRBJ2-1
CASSLFSVLKDNEQFF
TGTGCCAGCAGTTTATTTTCCGTACTAAAAGACAATGAGCAGTTCTTC
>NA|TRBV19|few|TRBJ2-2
CASIAGGQTGELFF
TGTGCCAGTATAGCCGGGGGACAGACCGGGGAGCTGTTTTTT
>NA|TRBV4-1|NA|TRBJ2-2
CASSQEESIPGELFF
TGCGCCAGCAGCCAAGAAGAGTCAATTCCCGGGGAGCTGTTTTTT
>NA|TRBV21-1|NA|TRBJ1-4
CATQPWARVNEKLFF
TGTGCCACCCAACCGTGGGCGCGGGTGAATGAAAAACTGTTTTTT
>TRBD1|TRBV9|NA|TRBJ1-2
CASSVGGGGSNYGYTF
TGTGCCAGCAGCGTAGGAGGGGGCGGATCTAACTATGGCTACACCTTC
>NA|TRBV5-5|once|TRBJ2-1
CASSLDPQGGLSYNEQFF
TGTGCCAGCAGCTTGGACCCTCAAGGCGGGCTATCCTACAATGAGCAGTTCTTC
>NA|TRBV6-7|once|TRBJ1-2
CASSYRQGKQYGYTF
TGTGCCAGCAGCTATCGGCAGGGGAAGCAGTATGGCTACACCTTC
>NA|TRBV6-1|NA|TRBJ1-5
CASSEASTVNQPQHF
TGTGCCAGCAGTGAAGCAAGTACAGTCAATCAGCCCCAGCATTTT
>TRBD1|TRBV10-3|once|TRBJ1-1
CAITGSGQGTRGATEAFF
TGTGCCATCACCGGCTCCGGACAGGGGACTCGCGGGGCCACTGAAGCTTTCTTT
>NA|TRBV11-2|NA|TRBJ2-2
CASSLAGVTGELFF
TGTGCCAGCAGCTTAGCCGGGGTTACCGGGGAGCTGTTTTTT
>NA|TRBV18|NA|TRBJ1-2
CASSLGQFYGYTF
TGTGCCAGCTCCCTCGGACAGTTCTATGGCTACACCTTC
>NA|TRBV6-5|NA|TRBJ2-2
CASREGSNTGELFF
TGTGCCAGCAGGGAGGGCTCGAACACCGGGGAGCTGTTTTTT
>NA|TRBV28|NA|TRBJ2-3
CASSFLDTQYF
TGTGCCAGCAGCTTCCTAGATACGCAGTATTTT
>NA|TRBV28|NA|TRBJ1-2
CASSLGRVSGYTF
TGTGCCAGCAGTTTAGGCAGGGTCTCTGGCTACACCTTC
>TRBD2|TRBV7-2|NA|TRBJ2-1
CASMPLAGMGEQFF
TGTGCCAGCATGCCCCTAGCGGGGATGGGTGAGCAGTTCTTC
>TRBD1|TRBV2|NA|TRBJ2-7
CASSTNRGTYEQYF
TGTGCCAGCAGTACTAACAGGGGGACCTACGAGCAGTACTTC
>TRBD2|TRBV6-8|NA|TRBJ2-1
CASRVIAGGDEQFF
TGTGCCAGCAGAGTAATCGCGGGGGGCGATGAGCAGTTCTTC
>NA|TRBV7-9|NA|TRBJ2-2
CASTNPQGYTGELFF
TGTGCCAGCACCAACCCCCAGGGGTATACCGGGGAGCTGTTTTTT
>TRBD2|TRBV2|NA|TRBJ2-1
CASTRTSGVGEQFF
TGTGCCAGCACTAGGACTAGCGGGGTGGGTGAGCAGTTCTTC